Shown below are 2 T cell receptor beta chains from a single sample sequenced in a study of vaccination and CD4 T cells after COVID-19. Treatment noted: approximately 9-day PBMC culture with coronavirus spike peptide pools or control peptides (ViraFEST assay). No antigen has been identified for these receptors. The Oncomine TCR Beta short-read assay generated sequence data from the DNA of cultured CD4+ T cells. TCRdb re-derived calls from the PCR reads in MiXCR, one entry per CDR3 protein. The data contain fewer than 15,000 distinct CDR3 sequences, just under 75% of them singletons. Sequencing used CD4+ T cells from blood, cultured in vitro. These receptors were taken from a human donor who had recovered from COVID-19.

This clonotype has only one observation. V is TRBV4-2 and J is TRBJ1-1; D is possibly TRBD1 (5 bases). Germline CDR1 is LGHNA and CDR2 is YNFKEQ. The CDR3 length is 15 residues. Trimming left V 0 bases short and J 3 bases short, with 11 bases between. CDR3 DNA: TGTGCCAGCAGCCAAGATGGCAGGGATTACACTGAAGCTTTCTTT. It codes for CASSQDGRDYTEAFF.

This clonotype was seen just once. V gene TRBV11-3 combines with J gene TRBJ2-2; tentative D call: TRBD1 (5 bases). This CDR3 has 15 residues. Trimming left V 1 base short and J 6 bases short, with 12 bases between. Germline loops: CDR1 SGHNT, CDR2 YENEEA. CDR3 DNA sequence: TGTGCCAGCAGCTTAGTCCCCCAGGGCGCCGGGGAGCTGTTTTTT. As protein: CASSLVPQGAGELFF. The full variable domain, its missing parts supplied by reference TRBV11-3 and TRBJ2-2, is EAGVVQSPRYKIIEKKQPVAFWCNPISGHNTLYWYLQNLGQGPELLIRYENEEAVDDSQLPKDRFSAERLKGVDSTLKIQPAELGDSAVYLCASSLVPQGAGELFFGEGSRLTVL.